This T cell receptor beta chain was identified during a study of PD-1 blockade in classical Hodgkin lymphoma. Assay used: immunoSEQ multiplex PCR; TCRdb lists only in-frame clones, some missing. The table shows about 44,000 clones, with 66% occurring only once. Time point in this sample: cycle 4 day 1 (C4D1), after more than five weeks of nivolumab. Each and every patient relapsed after autologous stem cell transplantation, and patients got differing brentuximab vedotin exposure. The CDR3 spans 15 residues. The ends lost 4 bases at V and 4 bases at J; junction bases unmatched: 4. Germline V CDR1 and CDR2: LNHDA, SQIVND (reference sequence).

This TCR was sampled from a human donor with classical Hodgkin lymphoma. The genes are TRBV19 and TRBJ2-7; 13 bases map to TRBD2. The sequenced sample was peripheral blood mononuclear cells (PBMCs), obtained before the fourth cycle of nivolumab. The CDR3 is CASSRTSGSQYEQYF. For the CDR3, the DNA is TGTGCCAGTAGTAGGACTAGCGGGAGTCAGTACGAGCAGTACTTC. Drawing the rest from reference TRBV19 and TRBJ2-7, the complete variable domain is DGGITQSPKYLFRKEGQNVTLSCEQNLNHDAMYWYRQDPGQGLRLIYYSQIVNDFQKGDIAEGYSVSREKKESFPLTVTSAQKNPTAFYLCASSRTSGSQYEQYFGPGTRLTVT.